There are many counts of the clone carrying this TCR beta chain. Its cognate antigen is unknown. This sample was included in a study of Graves' ophthalmopathy and Graves' hyperthyroidism. Broader study findings: Also, most clonotypes expanded in the thyroid above 0.001 frequency appeared in blood.

RNA transcripts provided the template for amplifying TCR beta CDR3 regions. First-round RT-PCR employed HTBI primers, with a second-round multiplex PCR after it. One entry per CDR3 protein results from TCRdb running MiXCR on the multiplex PCR reads. Found here are 900,000 to 1,200,000 distinct CDR3 sequences, about 38% of them singletons; the top ten hold around 10%. Looked up from germline, CDR1 is PRHDT and CDR2 is FYEKMQ (reference sequence). The trim removed 10 bases at V and 1 base at J, leaving 9 bases unmatched. CDR3 size: 15 residues. The sequence derives from an adult man with Graves' hyperthyroidism. The chain couples TRBV13 to TRBJ2-7; the match to TRBD2 covers 11 bases. Sequenced input: peripheral blood or thyroid tissue (not recorded which). In DNA, the CDR3 is TGTGCCACCCGACTAGCGGGATATGGATCCTACGAGCAGTACTTC. Its protein product is CATRLAGYGSYEQYF.